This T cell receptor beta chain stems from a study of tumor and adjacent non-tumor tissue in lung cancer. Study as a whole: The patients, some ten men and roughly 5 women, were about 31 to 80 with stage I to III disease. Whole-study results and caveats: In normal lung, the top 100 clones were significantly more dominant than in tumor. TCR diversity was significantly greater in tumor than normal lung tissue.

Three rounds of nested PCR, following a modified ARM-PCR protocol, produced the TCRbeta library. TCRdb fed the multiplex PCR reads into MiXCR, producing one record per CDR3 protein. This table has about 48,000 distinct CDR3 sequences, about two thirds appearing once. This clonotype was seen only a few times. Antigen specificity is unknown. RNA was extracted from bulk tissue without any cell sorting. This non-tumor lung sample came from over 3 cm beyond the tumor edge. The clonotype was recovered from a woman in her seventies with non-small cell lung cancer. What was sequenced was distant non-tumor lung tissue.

Here the CDR3 DNA reads TGTGCCAGCAGCCCGCCCCGGGACAGAGTCAGCTCCTACAATGAGCAGTTCTTC. This codes for CASSPPRDRVSSYNEQFF. The chain carries TRBV28 and TRBJ2-1, with 7 bases identical to TRBD1. J gave up 0 bases and V 6 bases, and 14 bases lay outside the gene matches. The CDR3 consists of 18 residues. CDR1 and CDR2 (germline): MDHEN, SYDVKM.